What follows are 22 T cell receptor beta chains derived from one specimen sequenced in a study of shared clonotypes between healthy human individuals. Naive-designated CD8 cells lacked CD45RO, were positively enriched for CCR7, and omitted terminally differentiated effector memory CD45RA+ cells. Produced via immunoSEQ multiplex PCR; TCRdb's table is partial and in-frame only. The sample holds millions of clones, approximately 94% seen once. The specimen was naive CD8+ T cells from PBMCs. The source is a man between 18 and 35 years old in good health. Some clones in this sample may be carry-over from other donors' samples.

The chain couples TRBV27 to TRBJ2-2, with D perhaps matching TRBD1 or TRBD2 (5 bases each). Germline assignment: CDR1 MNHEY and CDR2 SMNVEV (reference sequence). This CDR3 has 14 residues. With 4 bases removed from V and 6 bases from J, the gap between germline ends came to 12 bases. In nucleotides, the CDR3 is TGTGCCAGCAGTTGGGGGAGTGGATCCGGGGAGCTGTTTTTT. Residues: CASSWGSGSGELFF.

This CDR3 is CASSIYLGQGSIGDYGYTF. The CDR3 DNA follows: TGTGCCAGTAGTATTTACCTGGGACAGGGGTCGATCGGTGACTATGGCTACACCTTC. The genes are TRBV19 and TRBJ1-2; 10 bases are a match to TRBD1. The CDR3 totals 19 residues. V lost 3 bases and J lost 3; bases outside the gene matches: 16. Germline V gene sequence: CDR1 LNHDA, CDR2 SQIVND (reference sequence).

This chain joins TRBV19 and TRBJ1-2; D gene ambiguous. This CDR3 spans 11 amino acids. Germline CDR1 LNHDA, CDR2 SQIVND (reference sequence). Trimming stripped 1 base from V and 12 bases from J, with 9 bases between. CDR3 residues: CASSIGKLNTF. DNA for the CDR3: TGTGCCAGTAGTATAGGAAAACTGAACACCTTC.

The CDR3 DNA sequence: TGTGCCAGCTCCAAACGGGATAGGAGCTCCTACGAGCAGTACTTC. Translation: CASSKRDRSSYEQYF. This sequence joins TRBV6-6 and TRBJ2-7; weak D call: TRBD2 (5 bases). The CDR3 runs 15 residues. Germline V gives CDR1 MNHNY, CDR2 SVGAGI (reference sequence). Trimming left V 8 bases short and J 0 bases short, with 17 bases between.

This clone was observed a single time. For the CDR3, the DNA is TGTGCCAGCAGCCAAATAGCGGGACCACTTTACGAGCAGTACTTC. It specifies CASSQIAGPLYEQYF. V usage is TRBV14 and J usage is TRBJ2-7, with 8 bases lining up with TRBD2. The J segment lost 4 bases and the V segment lost 2 bases, leaving 7 bases of the junction unmatched. CDR1 is SGHDN and CDR2 is FVKESK in the germline V gene. This CDR3 comprises 15 residues.

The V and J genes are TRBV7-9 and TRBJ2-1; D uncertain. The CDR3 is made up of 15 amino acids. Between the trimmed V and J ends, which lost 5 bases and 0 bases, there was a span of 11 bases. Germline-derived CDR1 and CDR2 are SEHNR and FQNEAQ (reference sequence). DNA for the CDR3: TGTGCCAGCAGCCCAGCGAAAACCTCCTACAATGAGCAGTTCTTC. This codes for CASSPAKTSYNEQFF.

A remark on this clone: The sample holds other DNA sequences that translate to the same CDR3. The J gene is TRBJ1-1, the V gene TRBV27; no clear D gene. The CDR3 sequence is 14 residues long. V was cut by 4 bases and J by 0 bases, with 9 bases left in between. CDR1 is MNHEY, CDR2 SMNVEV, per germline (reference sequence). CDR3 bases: TGTGCCAGCAGTTCCCCCGGGCTGAACACTGAAGCTTTCTTT. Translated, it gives CASSSPGLNTEAFF.

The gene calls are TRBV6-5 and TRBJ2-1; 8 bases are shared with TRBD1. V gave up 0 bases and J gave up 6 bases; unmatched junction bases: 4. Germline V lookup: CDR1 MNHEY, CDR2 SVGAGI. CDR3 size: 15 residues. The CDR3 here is CASSYSRTGFNEQFF. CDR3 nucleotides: TGTGCCAGCAGTTACTCAAGGACAGGGTTCAATGAGCAGTTCTTC.

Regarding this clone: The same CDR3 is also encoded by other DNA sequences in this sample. The CDR3 DNA follows: TGTGCCAGCAGTTTATCTAGAACCTACGAGCAGTACTTC. Translation: CASSLSRTYEQYF. V gene TRBV28 combines with J gene TRBJ2-7; D remains ambiguous. This CDR3 has 13 amino acids. Germline V lookup: CDR1 MDHEN, CDR2 SYDVKM. The V gene lost 1 base and the J gene lost 2 bases, with 6 bases spanning the gap. The full variable domain, its missing parts supplied by reference TRBV28 and TRBJ2-7, is DVKVTQSSRYLVKRTGEKVFLECVQDMDHENMFWYRQDPGLGLRLIYFSYDVKMKEKGDIPEGYSVSREKKERFSLILESASTNQTSMYLCASSLSRTYEQYFGPGTRLTVT.

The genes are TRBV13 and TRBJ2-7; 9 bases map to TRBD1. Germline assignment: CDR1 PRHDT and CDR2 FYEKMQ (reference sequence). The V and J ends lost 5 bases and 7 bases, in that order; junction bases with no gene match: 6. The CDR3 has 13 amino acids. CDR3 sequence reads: CASSPRDRVEQYF. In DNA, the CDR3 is TGTGCCAGCAGCCCCCGGGACAGGGTAGAGCAGTACTTC.

The CDR3 reads CASSYRTAPYGYTF. Here the CDR3 DNA reads TGTGCCAGCAGCTATAGGACAGCCCCCTATGGCTACACCTTC. The chain recombines TRBV5-6 with TRBJ1-2; TRBD1 might be the D (6 bases). The CDR3 consists of 14 residues. V was clipped by 3 bases and J by 4 bases, with 13 bases between them. Per the germline V gene, CDR1 is SGHDT and CDR2 is YYEEEE.

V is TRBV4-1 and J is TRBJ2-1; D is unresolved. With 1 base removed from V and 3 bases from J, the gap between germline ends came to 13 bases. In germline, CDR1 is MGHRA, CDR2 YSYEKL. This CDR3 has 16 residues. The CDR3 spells CASSQVASPNYNEQFF. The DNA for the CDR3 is TGCGCCAGCAGCCAAGTTGCGAGCCCCAACTACAATGAGCAGTTCTTC.

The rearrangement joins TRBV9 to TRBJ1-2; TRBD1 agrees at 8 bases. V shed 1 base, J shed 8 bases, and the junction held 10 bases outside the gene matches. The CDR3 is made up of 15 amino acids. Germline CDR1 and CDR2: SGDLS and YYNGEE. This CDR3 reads CASSVSGQVLLGYTF. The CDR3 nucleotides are TGTGCCAGCAGCGTATCGGGACAGGTTCTTCTGGGCTACACCTTC.

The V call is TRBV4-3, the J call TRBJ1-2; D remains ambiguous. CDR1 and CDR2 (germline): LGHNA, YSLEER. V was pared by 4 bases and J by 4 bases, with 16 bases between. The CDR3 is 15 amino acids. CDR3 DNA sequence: TGCGCCAGCAGCCCGCGGACGGCCGTATTCTATGGCTACACCTTC. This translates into CASSPRTAVFYGYTF.

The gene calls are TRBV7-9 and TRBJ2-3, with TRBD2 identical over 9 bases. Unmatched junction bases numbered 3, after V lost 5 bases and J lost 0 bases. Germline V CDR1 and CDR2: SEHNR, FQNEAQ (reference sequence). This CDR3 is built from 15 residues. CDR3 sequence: CASSQTSGSTDTQYF. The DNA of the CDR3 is TGTGCCAGCAGCCAGACTAGCGGTAGCACAGATACGCAGTATTTT.

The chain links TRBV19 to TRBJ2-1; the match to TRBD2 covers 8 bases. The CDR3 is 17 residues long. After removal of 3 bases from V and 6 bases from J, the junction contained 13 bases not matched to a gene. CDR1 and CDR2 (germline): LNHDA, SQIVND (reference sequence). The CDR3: CASSILGAGVLPNEQFF. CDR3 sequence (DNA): TGTGCCAGTAGTATTTTGGGAGCGGGAGTCCTCCCCAATGAGCAGTTCTTC.

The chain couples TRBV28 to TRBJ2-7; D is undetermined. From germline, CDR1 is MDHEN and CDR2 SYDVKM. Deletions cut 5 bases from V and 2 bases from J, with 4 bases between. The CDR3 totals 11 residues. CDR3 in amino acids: CASSAPYEQYF. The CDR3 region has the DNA TGTGCCAGCAGTGCGCCCTACGAGCAGTACTTC. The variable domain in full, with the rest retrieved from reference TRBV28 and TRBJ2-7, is DVKVTQSSRYLVKRTGEKVFLECVQDMDHENMFWYRQDPGLGLRLIYFSYDVKMKEKGDIPEGYSVSREKKERFSLILESASTNQTSMYLCASSAPYEQYFGPGTRLTVT.

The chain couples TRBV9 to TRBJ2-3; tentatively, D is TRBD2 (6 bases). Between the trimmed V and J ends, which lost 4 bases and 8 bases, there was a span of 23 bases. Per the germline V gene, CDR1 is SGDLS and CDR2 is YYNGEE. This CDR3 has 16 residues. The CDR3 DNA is TGTGCCAGCAGCCCAGAAGGAGGCTCCGGCGGGGTTACGCAGTATTTT. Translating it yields CASSPEGGSGGVTQYF. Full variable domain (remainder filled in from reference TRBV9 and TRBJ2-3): DSGVTQTPKHLITATGQRVTLRCSPRSGDLSVYWYQQSLDQGLQFLIQYYNGEERAKGNILERFSAQQFPDLHSELNLSSLELGDSALYFCASSPEGGSGGVTQYFGPGTRLTVL.

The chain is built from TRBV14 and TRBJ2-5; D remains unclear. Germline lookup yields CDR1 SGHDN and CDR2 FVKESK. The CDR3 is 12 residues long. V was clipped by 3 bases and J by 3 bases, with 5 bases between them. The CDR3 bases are TGTGCCAGCAGCCACCGGGAAGAGACCCAGTACTTC. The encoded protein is CASSHREETQYF.

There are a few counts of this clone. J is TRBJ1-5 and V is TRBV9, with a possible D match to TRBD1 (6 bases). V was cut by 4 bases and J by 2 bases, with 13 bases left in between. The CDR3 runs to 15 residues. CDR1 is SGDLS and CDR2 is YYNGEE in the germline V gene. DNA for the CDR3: TGTGCCAGCAGCCGGGGGGCAGGGGGCAATCAGCCCCAGCATTTT. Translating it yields CASSRGAGGNQPQHF.

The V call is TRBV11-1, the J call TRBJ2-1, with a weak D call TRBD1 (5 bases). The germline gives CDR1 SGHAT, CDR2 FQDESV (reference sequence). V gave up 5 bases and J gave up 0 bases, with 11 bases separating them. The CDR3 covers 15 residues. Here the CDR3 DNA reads TGTGCCAGCAGCCTCAGGGAACGCTCCTACAATGAGCAGTTCTTC. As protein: CASSLRERSYNEQFF.

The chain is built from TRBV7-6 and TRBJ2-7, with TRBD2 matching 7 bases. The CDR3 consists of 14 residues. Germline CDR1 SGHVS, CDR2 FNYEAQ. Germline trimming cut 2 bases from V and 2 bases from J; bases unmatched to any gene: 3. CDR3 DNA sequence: TGTGCCAGCAGCTTAAGCGGGGAACCCTACGAGCAGTACTTC. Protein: CASSLSGEPYEQYF.